This TCR beta chain derives from a study of blood T cell repertoires in COVID-19. Study details: There were acute and convalescent COVID-19 samples, and they came from the United States, Italy and Spain.

CDR1 SGHTA and CDR2 FQGNSA come from the germline V gene. V trimming: 1 base; J trimming: 6 bases; junction bases outside the gene matches: 7. The length of the CDR3 is 16 residues. This table comes from immunoSEQ multiplex PCR, and its TCRdb copy is limited to in-frame clones, with some not included. The data contain some 88,000 clones, over 65% of them seen just once; the ten biggest clones take up around 13%. The TCR was taken from a woman in her 70s with acute or convalescent COVID-19. The chain links TRBV7-2 to TRBJ2-2; TRBD2 matches 8 bases. The specimen sequenced was peripheral blood. CDR3 in DNA: TGTGCCAGCAGCTTAGTTGGCGGGGGGAGGTCCGGGGAGCTGTTTTTT. Translating it yields CASSLVGGGRSGELFF.